Described below is a single TCR beta chain sequence and its context. Its antigen is unidentified. Method: immunoSEQ multiplex PCR; TCRdb's copy keeps in-frame clones and lacks some. The sample consists of more than 35,000 clones, just over 35% of them appearing once. The data were taken from a study of PD-L1 blockade in urothelial cancer. Study-wide results and limits: Durable benefit accompanied greater 3-week expansion of tumor-associated blood clones.

The sample here was tumor tissue, taken before atezolizumab (anti-PD-L1) treatment. The TCR was taken from a man aged 55-75 years with urothelial cancer.

CDR3 sequence reads: CASRGGASNTGELFF. In nucleotides, the CDR3 is TGTGCCAGTAGAGGGGGAGCTTCGAACACCGGGGAGCTGTTTTTT. The chain has TRBV19 and TRBJ2-2, with a possible D match to TRBD1 (6 bases). Germline V gene sequence: CDR1 LNHDA, CDR2 SQIVND (reference sequence). Trimming removed 6 bases from V and 0 bases from J, with 11 bases in between. This CDR3 is built from 15 residues.